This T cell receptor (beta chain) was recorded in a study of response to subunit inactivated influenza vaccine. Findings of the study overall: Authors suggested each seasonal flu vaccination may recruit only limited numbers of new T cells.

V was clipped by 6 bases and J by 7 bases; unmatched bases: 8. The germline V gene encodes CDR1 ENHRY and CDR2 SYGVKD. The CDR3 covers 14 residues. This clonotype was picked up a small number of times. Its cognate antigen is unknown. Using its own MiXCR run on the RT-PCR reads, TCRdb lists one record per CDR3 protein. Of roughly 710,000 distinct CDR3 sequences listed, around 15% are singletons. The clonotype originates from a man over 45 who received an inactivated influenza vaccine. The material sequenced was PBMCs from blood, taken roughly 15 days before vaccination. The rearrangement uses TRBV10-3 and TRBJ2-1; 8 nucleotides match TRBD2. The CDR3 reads CAIRNGTSGNEQFF. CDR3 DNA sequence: TGTGCCATCAGAAACGGGACTAGTGGTAATGAGCAGTTCTTC.